Listed below are T cell receptor beta chains from one sample, sequenced in a study of cytomegalovirus exposure and HLA in healthy donors. Generated by immunoSEQ multiplex PCR, the TCRdb table keeps only in-frame clones and is missing some. The sample includes 150,000 to 200,000 clones, roughly 70% seen only once; the top ten take around 3%. The sequencing input was PBMCs. These receptors all come from a woman aged 50 to 60 in good health and CMV-seropositive. CDR3s include the opening cysteine and the closing phenylalanine or tryptophan. Only some rows state a clone size, as once, few, many or a class for expanded clones.

NA	TRBV20-1	TRBJ1-3	CSANRGNTIYF
NA	TRBV7-8	TRBJ1-1	CASSAQTGNTEAFF
NA	TRBV27	TRBJ1-1	CASRMTVMNTEAFF
NA	TRBV9	TRBJ1-1	CASSAQQGNTEAFF
NA	TRBV5-4	TRBJ2-5	CASSLDYGLGETQYF
few	TRBV5-6	TRBJ1-4	CASSLEGAEKLFF
few	TRBV5-6	TRBJ1-1	CASSSLRMNTEAFF
NA	TRBV7-3	TRBJ2-7	CASSPSGGSYEQYF
NA	TRBV5-1	TRBJ2-1	CASSLIPGSEQFF
NA	TRBV10-3	TRBJ2-3	CAIGTSGGDTQYF
NA	TRBV7-9	TRBJ2-5	CASSSVRTSGGGYQETQYF
once	TRBV9	TRBJ1-3	CASSFGTGDSGNTIYF
NA	TRBV20-1	TRBJ2-3	CSAREGQVQYF
NA	TRBV7-9	TRBJ1-1	CASSLGQGTLNEAFF
NA	TRBV5-1	TRBJ2-3	CASTWDTITDTQYF
NA	TRBV5-8	TRBJ1-6	CASSSGQGYESPLHF
few	TRBV6-1	TRBJ1-2	CASSFRVNYGYTF
NA	TRBV4-1	TRBJ1-5	CASSQLPGSFQPQHF
NA	TRBV10-3	TRBJ2-7	CAIRSAGGISYEQYF
few	TRBV27	TRBJ2-2	CASSFSGGGGELFF
NA	TRBV29-1	TRBJ1-2	CSVADSNYGYTF
once	TRBV15	TRBJ1-1	CATSRVEGVNTEAFF
NA	TRBV6-1	TRBJ1-5	CASNPGDRNQPQHF
NA	TRBV5-1	TRBJ1-1	CASSSPYRGNTEAFF
NA	TRBV6-7	TRBJ2-7	CASSYSRPGFVYEQYF
NA	TRBV5-1	TRBJ1-6	CASSPDTDGSSYNSPLHF
NA	TRBV5-1	TRBJ2-2	CASSPVGLAGATGELFF
NA	TRBV4-1	TRBJ2-1	CASSPNARNEQFF